The text below deals with one T cell receptor (beta chain). The antigen is undetermined. Trimming at V came to 8 bases and at J to 4 bases, leaving 13 bases not matched to a gene. The CDR3 contains 15 residues. Looked up from germline, CDR1 is MNHNS and CDR2 is SASEGT. The data stem from a study of cytomegalovirus exposure and HLA in healthy donors. Sequencing was performed with immunoSEQ multiplex PCR; in TCRdb, only in-frame clones are kept and a portion is missing. The sample shows about 140,000 clones, 70% to 90% of them seen only once. Study-wide findings and caveats: Reports showed the classifier diagnosing cytomegalovirus status with high specificity and sensitivity. Subsequent analysis showed first-cohort TCR clusters tending to co-occur in 120 validation repertoires. Confirmation was obtained in vitro that a few CMV-associated chains are specific for CMV antigens. Cytomegalovirus-associated TCR beta chains were listed, numbering 150 to 200.

The chain recombines TRBV6-1 with TRBJ2-7; 8 nucleotides line up with TRBD1. This TCR was sampled from a man aged 18-30 years in good health and CMV-seronegative. What was sequenced was PBMCs. The CDR3 coding sequence is TGTGCCAGCTCTCGAGACCGACAGGGGTGGTACGAGCAGTACTTC. Translating gives CASSRDRQGWYEQYF.